These T cell receptor beta chains were read from a single sample in a study of T cells in localized non-small cell lung cancer. The table came from immunoSEQ multiplex PCR; TCRdb's copy has only in-frame clones and leaves some out. The sample carries 26,000 or so clones, roughly nine tenths recorded once. The specimen comprised peripheral blood, sampled before any cancer treatment. The source of these receptors is an older female donor with stage II squamous cell lung carcinoma. Both conserved end residues are trimmed from each CDR3. The order of the fields is V gene, J gene, D gene, CDR3 protein. A D gene is named only where the DNA matches it firmly.

TRBV28	TRBJ1-1	TRBD1	ASRDSLVTEAF
TRBV6-9	TRBJ2-7	TRBD2	ASSSGTTYEQY
TRBV28	TRBJ2-7	.	ASGLSEVLSYEQY
TRBV5-8	TRBJ1-4	.	ASSLSGGNEKLF
TRBV5-4	TRBJ2-7	.	ASSLDVGGPHEQY
TRBV7-9	TRBJ1-2	.	ASSTSSVGIGYT
TRBV7-2	TRBJ1-1	TRBD1	ASSLSTGATEAF
TRBV2	TRBJ1-3	.	ASSEQGTGNTIY
TRBV6-6	TRBJ1-5	.	ASSRAYNQPQH
TRBV14	TRBJ1-1	.	ASSQGLGGDTEAF
TRBV9	TRBJ2-2	.	ASSVGAGQMEELF
TRBV6-1	TRBJ1-2	.	ASSEVEGFT
TRBV6-1	TRBJ2-1	TRBD2	ASSALLLAGGLMNEQF
TRBV28	TRBJ1-1	.	ASIQMNTEAF
TRBV30	TRBJ1-3	.	ASMRSLGNTIY
TRBV5-1	TRBJ2-7	TRBD1	ASSLAGTGNYEQY
TRBV13	TRBJ2-5	.	ASSSPFTYPKGETQY
TRBV5-1	TRBJ2-5	.	ASSLNREETQY
TRBV9	TRBJ2-3	TRBD2	ASSDRWGTSGTDTQY
TRBV7-2	TRBJ2-5	.	ASSLTPFQETQY
TRBV11-2	TRBJ2-7	TRBD2	ASSLGAGGRYEQY
TRBV30	TRBJ2-7	.	AWGAGVVYEQY
TRBV6-6	TRBJ2-7	TRBD2	ASSSPVAGERVRQY
TRBV13	TRBJ1-2	.	ASSFRGSYGYT
TRBV25-1	TRBJ2-1	.	ASSVPRPGGYNEQF
TRBV2	TRBJ1-2	.	ATGEIYGYT
TRBV10-1	TRBJ1-1	.	ASSDHRALLNTEAF
TRBV7-2	TRBJ1-3	.	ASSLVAGARNTIY
TRBV4-2	TRBJ1-4	.	ASSQAPGINEKLF
TRBV2	TRBJ2-3	.	ASSEGRSDTQY
TRBV7-2	TRBJ2-3	.	ASSLMGDTQY
TRBV29-1	TRBJ1-1	.	SVEGIGGTEAF
TRBV5-1	TRBJ1-1	.	ASSNRVGRTEAF
TRBV28	TRBJ2-7	.	ASSLAREQY
TRBV7-2	TRBJ2-7	.	ASSLGTSSSYEQY
TRBV7-2	TRBJ2-1	.	ASSLKGSHNEQF
TRBV6-5	TRBJ1-2	.	ASSEVSLGGYT
TRBV7-2	TRBJ1-1	TRBD1	ASSLRDRVFGTDTEAF
TRBV7-9	TRBJ1-4	.	ASSQALPGDNEKLF
TRBV5-1	TRBJ2-3	.	ASSLISSASDTQY
TRBV7-9	TRBJ2-5	TRBD2	ASSLALAGRQETQY
TRBV11-2	TRBJ2-5	TRBD2	ASSLGPSGGTQY
TRBV4-2	TRBJ2-7	.	ASSQGTDPYEQY
TRBV11-1	TRBJ1-5	.	ASPGWLGNQPQH
TRBV7-2	TRBJ1-1	TRBD1	ASSSQQGAEAF
TRBV19	TRBJ1-6	.	ASSVRESSPLH
TRBV11-2	TRBJ1-1	TRBD1	ASRTTGTNTEAF
TRBV18	TRBJ1-1	.	ASSPVQAMNTEAF
TRBV19	TRBJ1-1	TRBD1	ASRDRVRNTEAF
TRBV7-6	TRBJ2-7	TRBD1	ATGTGIGEQY